The clone carrying this TCR beta chain was seen only a few times. Its antigen is not known. Vbeta (60) and Jbeta (13) primers were used in the PCR. The table came from immunoSEQ multiplex PCR; TCRdb's copy has only in-frame clones and leaves some out. The sample has approximately 100,000 clones; 70% to 80% are singletons. These data are taken from a study of cytomegalovirus exposure and HLA in healthy donors. Germline-derived CDR1 and CDR2 are MNHEY and SVGAGI. Deletions cut 3 bases from V and 4 bases from J, with 13 bases between. CDR3 length: 15 amino acids. General study points: The only immune exposure information that was available was CMV serostatus.

Sequenced input: PBMCs. This sequence joins TRBV6-5 and TRBJ1-3, with D maybe TRBD1 (5 bases). The receptor was derived from a woman aged 40-49 years in good health and CMV-seropositive. CDR3 residues: CASSYGGGTGNTIYF. CDR3 coding DNA: TGTGCCAGCAGTTATGGTGGAGGGACCGGAAACACCATATATTTT.